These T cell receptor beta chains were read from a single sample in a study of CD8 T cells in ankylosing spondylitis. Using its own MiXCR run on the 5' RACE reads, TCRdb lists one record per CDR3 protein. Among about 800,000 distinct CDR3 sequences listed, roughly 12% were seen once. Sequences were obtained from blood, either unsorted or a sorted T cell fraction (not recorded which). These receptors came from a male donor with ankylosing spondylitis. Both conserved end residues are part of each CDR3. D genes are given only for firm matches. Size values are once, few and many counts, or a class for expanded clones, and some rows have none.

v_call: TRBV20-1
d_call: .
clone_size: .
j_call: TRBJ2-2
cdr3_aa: CSAIRLMNTGELFF
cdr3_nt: TGCAGTGCTATCCGCCTCATGAACACCGGGGAGCTGTTTTTT

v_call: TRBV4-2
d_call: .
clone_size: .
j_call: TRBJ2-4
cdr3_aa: CASSQADHSAKNIQYF
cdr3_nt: TGTGCCAGCAGCCAAGCGGACCATAGTGCCAAAAACATTCAGTACTTC

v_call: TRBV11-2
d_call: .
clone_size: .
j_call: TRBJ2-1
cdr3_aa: CASSLDRQSYNEQFF
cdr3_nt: TGTGCCAGCAGCTTAGATCGGCAGTCTTACAATGAGCAGTTCTTC

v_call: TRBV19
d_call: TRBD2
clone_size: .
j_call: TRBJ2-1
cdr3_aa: CASSSSGVRRNEQFF
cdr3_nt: TGTGCCAGTAGTTCGAGCGGGGTTCGTAGAAATGAGCAGTTCTTC

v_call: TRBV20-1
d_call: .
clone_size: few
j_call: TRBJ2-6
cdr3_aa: CSANLGANVLTF
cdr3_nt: TGCAGTGCTAACCTTGGGGCCAACGTCCTGACTTTC

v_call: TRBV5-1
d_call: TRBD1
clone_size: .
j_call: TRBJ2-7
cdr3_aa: CASSWTAPGQGFEQYF
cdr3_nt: TGCGCCAGCAGCTGGACTGCGCCGGGACAGGGGTTCGAGCAGTACTTC

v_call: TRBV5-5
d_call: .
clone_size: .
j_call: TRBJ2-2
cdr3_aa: CASSLVGGGSTGELFF
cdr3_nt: TGTGCCAGCAGCTTGGTAGGCGGGGGCTCCACCGGGGAGCTGTTTTTT

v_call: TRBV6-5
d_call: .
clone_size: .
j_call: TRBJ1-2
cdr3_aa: CASSYFPGRQRVGGYTF
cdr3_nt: TGTGCCAGCAGTTACTTTCCGGGACGTCAACGAGTAGGAGGCTACACCTTC

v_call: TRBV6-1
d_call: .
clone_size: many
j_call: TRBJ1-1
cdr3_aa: CASRERTKTEAFF
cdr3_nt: TGTGCCAGCAGGGAGAGGACGAAGACTGAAGCTTTCTTT

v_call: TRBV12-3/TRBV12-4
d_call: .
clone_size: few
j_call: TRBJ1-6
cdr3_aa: CASSPGTPDNSPLHF
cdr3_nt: TGTGCCAGCAGTCCCGGGACCCCCGATAATTCACCCCTCCACTTT

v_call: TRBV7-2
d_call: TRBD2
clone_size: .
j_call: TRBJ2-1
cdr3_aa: CASSTTWTSSNEQFF
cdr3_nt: TGTGCCAGCAGCACCACCTGGACTAGCAGCAATGAGCAGTTCTTC

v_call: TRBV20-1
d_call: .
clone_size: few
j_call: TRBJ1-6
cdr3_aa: CSARRGTLSSLHF
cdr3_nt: TGCAGTGCTAGGAGGGGGACACTTAGTTCCCTCCACTTT

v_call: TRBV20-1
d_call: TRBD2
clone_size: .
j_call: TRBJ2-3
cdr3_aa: CSAQTYSGSSTDTQYF
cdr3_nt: TGCAGTGCTCAAACCTATAGCGGGAGTAGCACAGATACGCAGTATTTT

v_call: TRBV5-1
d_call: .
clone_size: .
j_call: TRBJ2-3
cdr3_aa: CASTLSGTTDTQYF
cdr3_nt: TGCGCCAGCACCCTTTCAGGGACCACAGATACGCAGTATTTT

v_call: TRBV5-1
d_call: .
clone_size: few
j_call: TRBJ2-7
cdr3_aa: CASSLLTDYEQYF
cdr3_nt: TGCGCCAGCAGCTTATTGACGGACTACGAGCAGTACTTC

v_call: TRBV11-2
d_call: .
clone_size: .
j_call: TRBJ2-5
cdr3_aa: CASSTLGEIPYF
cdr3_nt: TGTGCCAGCAGCACCCTGGGGGAAATCCCGTACTTC

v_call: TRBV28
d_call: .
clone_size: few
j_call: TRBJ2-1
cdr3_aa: CASSSGTPLYNEQFF
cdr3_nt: TGTGCCAGCAGTTCCGGGACTCCACTATACAATGAGCAGTTCTTC

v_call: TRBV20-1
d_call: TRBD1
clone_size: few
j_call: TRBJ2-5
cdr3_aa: CSARRTGPQETQYF
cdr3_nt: TGCAGTGCTAGAAGGACAGGTCCTCAAGAGACCCAGTACTTC

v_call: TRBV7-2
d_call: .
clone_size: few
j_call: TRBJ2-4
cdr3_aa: CASSLVGRESVQYF
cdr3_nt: TGTGCCAGCAGCTTAGTGGGCAGGGAGTCGGTTCAGTACTTC

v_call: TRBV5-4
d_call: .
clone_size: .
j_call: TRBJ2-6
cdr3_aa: CASSLEAGLSGANVLTF
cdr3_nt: TGTGCCAGCAGCTTGGAAGCAGGCCTCTCTGGGGCCAACGTCCTGACTTTC

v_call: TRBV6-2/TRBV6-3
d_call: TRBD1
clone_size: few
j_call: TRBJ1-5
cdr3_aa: CASTRQGQSNQPQHF
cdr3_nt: TGTGCCAGCACCCGACAGGGTCAAAGCAATCAGCCCCAGCATTTT

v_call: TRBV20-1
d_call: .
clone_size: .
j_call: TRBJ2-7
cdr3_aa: CSAERRETYEQYF
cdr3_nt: TGCAGTGCCGAGCGGAGGGAGACCTACGAGCAGTACTTC

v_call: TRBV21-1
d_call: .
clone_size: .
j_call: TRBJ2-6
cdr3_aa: CASLRRANVLTF
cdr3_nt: TGTGCCTCCCTACGAAGGGCCAACGTCCTGACTTTC

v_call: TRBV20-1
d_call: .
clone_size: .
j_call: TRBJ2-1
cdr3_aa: CSARRGRVLSEQFF
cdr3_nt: TGCAGTGCGAGGCGGGGCCGGGTGTTGAGTGAGCAGTTCTTC

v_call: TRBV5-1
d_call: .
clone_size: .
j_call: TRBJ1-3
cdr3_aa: CASSLRGDAGTIYF
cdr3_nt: TGCGCCAGCAGCTTACGTGGGGACGCGGGCACCATATATTTT

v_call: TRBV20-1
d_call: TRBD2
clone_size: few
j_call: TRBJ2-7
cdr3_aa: CSARGGTSGRAGSYEQYF
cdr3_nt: TGCAGTGCTAGAGGGGGGACTAGCGGGAGGGCCGGCTCCTACGAGCAGTACTTC

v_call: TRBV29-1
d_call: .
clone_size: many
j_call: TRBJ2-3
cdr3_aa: CSVGAKGQYF
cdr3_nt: TGCAGCGTTGGAGCGAAGGGGCAGTATTTT

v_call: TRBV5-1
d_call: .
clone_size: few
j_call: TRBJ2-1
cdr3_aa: CASSLHRTDNEQFF
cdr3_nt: TGCGCCAGCAGCTTGCACAGAACCGACAATGAGCAGTTCTTC

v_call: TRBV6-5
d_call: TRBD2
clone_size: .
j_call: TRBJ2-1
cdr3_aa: CASSLGLAGGLGEQFF
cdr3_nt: TGTGCCAGCAGTTTGGGACTAGCGGGAGGGCTTGGTGAGCAGTTCTTC

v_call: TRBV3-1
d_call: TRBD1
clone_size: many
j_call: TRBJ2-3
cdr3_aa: CASSRQGTDTQYF
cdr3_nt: TGTGCCAGCAGTAGACAGGGAACAGATACGCAGTATTTT

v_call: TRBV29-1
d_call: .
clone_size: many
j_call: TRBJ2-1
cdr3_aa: CSVASGVNEQFF
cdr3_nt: TGCAGCGTTGCCAGCGGAGTCAATGAGCAGTTCTTC

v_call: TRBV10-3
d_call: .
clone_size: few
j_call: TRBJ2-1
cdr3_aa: CAISEERAYNEQFF
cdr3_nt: TGTGCCATCAGTGAGGAGCGGGCCTACAATGAGCAGTTCTTC

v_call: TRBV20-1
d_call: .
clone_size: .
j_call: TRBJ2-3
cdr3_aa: CSARDLRDGTDTQYF
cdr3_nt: TGCAGTGCTAGAGACCTCAGGGATGGAACAGATACGCAGTATTTT

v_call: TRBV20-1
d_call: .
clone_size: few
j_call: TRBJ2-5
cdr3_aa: CSARVLLGAGETQYF
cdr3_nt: TGCAGTGCTAGAGTCCTTCTTGGGGCCGGGGAGACCCAGTACTTC

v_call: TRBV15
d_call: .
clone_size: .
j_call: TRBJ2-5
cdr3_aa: CATSRGSRGETQYF
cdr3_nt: TGTGCCACCAGCAGAGGATCGCGAGGAGAGACCCAGTACTTC

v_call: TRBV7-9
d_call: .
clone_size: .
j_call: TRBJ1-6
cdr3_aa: CASSYQGYNSPLHF
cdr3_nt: TGTGCCAGCAGTTATCAGGGATACAATTCACCCCTCCACTTT

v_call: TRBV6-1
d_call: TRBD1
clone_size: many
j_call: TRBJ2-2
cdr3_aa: CASSENRGAGGELFF
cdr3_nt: TGTGCCAGCAGTGAAAACAGGGGGGCCGGCGGGGAGCTGTTTTTT

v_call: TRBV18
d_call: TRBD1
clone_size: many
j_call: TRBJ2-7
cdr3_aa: CASSPAMGQLSYEQYF
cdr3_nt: TGTGCCAGCTCACCCGCGATGGGACAGCTTTCCTACGAGCAGTACTTC

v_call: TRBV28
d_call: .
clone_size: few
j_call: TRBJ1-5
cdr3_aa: CASSLGLRGAQHF
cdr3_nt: TGTGCCAGCAGTTTAGGACTGCGGGGGGCCCAGCATTTT

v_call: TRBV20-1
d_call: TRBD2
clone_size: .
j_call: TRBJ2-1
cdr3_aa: CSDRTSGSYNEQFF
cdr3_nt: TGCAGTGACAGGACTAGCGGTTCCTACAATGAGCAGTTCTTC

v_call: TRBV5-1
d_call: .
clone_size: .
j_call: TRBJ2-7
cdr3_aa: CASSLGAAQGLYEQYF
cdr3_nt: TGCGCCAGCAGCTTGGGCGCGGCGCAGGGTCTCTACGAGCAGTACTTC

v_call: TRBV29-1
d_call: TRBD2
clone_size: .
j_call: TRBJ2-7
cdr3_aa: CSISSGRAGNYEQYF
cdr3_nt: TGCAGCATCTCTAGCGGGAGGGCCGGGAACTACGAGCAGTACTTC

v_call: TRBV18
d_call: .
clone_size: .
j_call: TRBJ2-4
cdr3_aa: CASSLSPGNKNIQYF
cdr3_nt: TGTGCCAGCTCACTGAGTCCCGGGAACAAAAACATTCAGTACTTC

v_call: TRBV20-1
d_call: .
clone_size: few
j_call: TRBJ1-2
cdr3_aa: CSAFLRLADGYTF
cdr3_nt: TGCAGTGCTTTTCTCCGTCTAGCGGATGGCTACACCTTC

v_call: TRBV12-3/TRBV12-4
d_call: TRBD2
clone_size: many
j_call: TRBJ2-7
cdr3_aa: CASTRTSGAREQYF
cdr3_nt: TGTGCCAGCACCCGGACTAGCGGGGCGAGGGAGCAGTACTTC